These 22 T cell receptor beta chains were all obtained from the same sample, sequenced in a study of regulatory T cells in long-lasting Graves disease. Arm-PCR of CDR3 regions and iRepertoire HTBI primers were used to build TCR beta libraries. TCRdb processed the multiplex PCR reads anew with MiXCR; each CDR3 protein has one entry. The sample has a few hundred thousand distinct CDR3 sequences, about 11% seen once. Time point described: newly diagnosed GD, antithyroid drugs for less than 3 months. The TCR library was made from RNA extracted from PBMCs. The sample was also reused in another study, on T cells in Graves' hyperthyroidism and ophthalmopathy.

Sequencing used peripheral blood mononuclear cells (PBMCs), obtained at new diagnosis, from a patient treated with antithyroid drugs. Receptor source: a young woman with Graves disease.

This clonotype was counted only a few times. V and J are TRBV6-2 or TRBV6-3 and TRBJ1-5; possible D gene TRBD1, 6 bases. Per germline, CDR1 MNHEY and CDR2 SVGEGT. V lost 11 bases and J lost 6, with 20 bases in between. The CDR3 covers 14 residues. This CDR3 reads CAGTPYRVLQPQHF. The CDR3, as DNA: TGTGCCGGCACTCCTTACAGGGTTCTTCAGCCCCAGCATTTT.

This clonotype appeared a few times. The chain couples TRBV4-3 to TRBJ2-1; TRBD2 aligns across 8 bases. This CDR3 region has 16 residues. Germline trimming cut 0 bases from V and 7 bases from J; bases unmatched to any gene: 8. The germline V gene has CDR1 LGHNA and CDR2 YSLEER. The CDR3 reads CASSQDWGLVLNEQFF. The CDR3 coding sequence is TGCGCCAGCAGCCAAGATTGGGGACTAGTCCTAAATGAGCAGTTCTTC.

This clonotype was seen repeatedly, ten times or more. The CDR3 bases are TGTGCCAGCGTAGAGGGCGGGACAGGGGGGCGCGGGGCCAACGTCCTGACTTTC. This translates into CASVEGGTGGRGANVLTF. The chain recombines TRBV28 with TRBJ2-6, with TRBD1 identical over 11 bases. This CDR3 contains 18 residues. CDR1 MDHEN and CDR2 SYDVKM come from the germline V gene. V lost 8 bases, J lost 4 bases, and 13 bases stayed unmatched.

This clonotype was detected ten times or more. The V and J genes are TRBV7-2 and TRBJ1-2; 10 bases fit TRBD1. The CDR3 extends over 15 amino acids. Trimming removed 2 bases from V and 7 bases from J; junction bases left unmatched: 7. Germline V lookup: CDR1 SGHTA, CDR2 FQGNSA. This chain's CDR3 is CASSLFPDRGFGYTF. The CDR3 DNA is TGTGCCAGCAGCTTATTCCCGGACAGGGGGTTTGGCTACACCTTC. The full variable domain, its missing parts supplied by reference TRBV7-2 and TRBJ1-2, is GAGVSQSPSNKVTEKGKDVELRCDPISGHTALYWYRQSLGQGLEFLIYFQGNSAPDKSGLPSDRFSAERTGGSVSTLTIQRTQQEDSAVYLCASSLFPDRGFGYTFGSGTRLTVV.

DNA of the CDR3: TGTGCCAGCAGTTACTCCTGGGGAAACGGAAACACCATATATTTT. Protein: CASSYSWGNGNTIYF. The chain recombines TRBV6-2 or TRBV6-3 with TRBJ1-3; the D is unclear. V dropped 0 bases and J dropped 4 bases, with 10 bases sitting between them. Germline V lookup: CDR1 MNHEY, CDR2 SVGEGT. This CDR3 has 15 residues.

This clonotype was observed a handful of times. The chain's CDR3 is CASSNRAGGNQPQHF. The CDR3 DNA reads TGTGCCAGCAGTAACAGGGCCGGAGGCAATCAGCCCCAGCATTTT. The chain is built from TRBV6-1 and TRBJ1-5; the D gene is possibly TRBD1 (6 bases). Germline V CDR1 and CDR2: MNHNS, SASEGT. CDR3 size: 15 residues. Trimming removed 5 bases at V and 2 bases at J, with 13 bases between.

This clonotype was seen at least ten times. The V and J genes are TRBV28 and TRBJ2-7, with 10 bases identical to TRBD1. The J segment lost 2 bases and the V segment lost 5 bases, leaving 15 bases of the junction unmatched. The CDR3 contains 18 residues. Germline lookup yields CDR1 MDHEN and CDR2 SYDVKM. CDR3 in amino acids: CASSPKHDRGRNPYEQYF. The DNA for the CDR3 is TGTGCCAGCAGTCCGAAGCACGACAGGGGGCGGAATCCCTACGAGCAGTACTTC.

This clonotype was seen a few times. The chain recombines TRBV24-1 with TRBJ2-5; D call uncertain. V dropped 0 bases and J dropped 4 bases, with 5 bases sitting between them. Germline lookup yields CDR1 KGHDR and CDR2 SFDVKD. This CDR3 is built from 13 residues. CDR3 protein: CATSDLWGETQYF. Here the CDR3 DNA reads TGTGCCACCAGTGATTTGTGGGGAGAGACCCAGTACTTC.

This clonotype was detected ten times or more. V is TRBV28 and J is TRBJ2-1; 10 bases align to TRBD2. Germline loops: CDR1 MDHEN, CDR2 SYDVKM. The CDR3 extends over 17 amino acids. The V segment lost 3 bases and the J segment 5 bases; nucleotides outside the gene matches: 10. The CDR3 reads CASSFLGRTSGNNEQFF. Here the CDR3 DNA reads TGTGCCAGCAGTTTTCTTGGTAGGACTAGCGGAAACAATGAGCAGTTCTTC.

This clonotype occurred many times. The chain has TRBV6-5 and TRBJ2-5; TRBD2 matches at 8 bases. Losses at the gene ends were 2 bases for V and 5 bases for J; bases not matched to a gene: 4. The CDR3 consists of 14 residues. In germline, CDR1 is MNHEY, CDR2 SVGAGI. Written as DNA, the CDR3 is TGTGCCAGCAGTTACCCCCCGGGGGGGGAGACCCAGTACTTC. It translates to CASSYPPGGETQYF.

This clonotype has ten or more counts. The CDR3 DNA reads as TGTGCCAGCAGTAAGGACAGGTACACCGGGGAGCTGTTTTTT. Its translation: CASSKDRYTGELFF. The chain carries TRBV6-2 or TRBV6-3 and TRBJ2-2, with 7 positions matching TRBD1. CDR1 and CDR2 from the germline V gene are MNHEY and SVGEGT. CDR3 length: 14 amino acids. V lost 5 bases to trimming and J lost 3 bases; unmatched junction nucleotides: 3.

The chain joins TRBV10-3 to TRBJ1-1; no clear D. The germline V gene has CDR1 ENHRY and CDR2 SYGVKD. This CDR3 is 13 amino acids long. The V end lost 3 bases, the J end lost 1 base, and 6 bases lay between the germline ends. In DNA form, the CDR3 reads TGTGCCATCAGTGAACTGGAGAACACTGAAGCTTTCTTT. This translates into CAISELENTEAFF.

Ten or more counts support this clonotype. The gene calls are TRBV7-2 and TRBJ1-1; D remains ambiguous. This CDR3 is built from 13 residues. Trimming cost V 3 bases and J 7 bases, with 12 bases left between them. Germline V gene sequence: CDR1 SGHTA, CDR2 FQGNSA. CDR3 nucleotide sequence: TGTGCCAGCAGCTTTGACCGAGGGAGTGAAGCTTTCTTT. It translates to CASSFDRGSEAFF.

With respect to this clonotype: A much larger clone sits a single nucleotide away, making a read error possible. The missing conserved phenylalanine or tryptophan at the end of this CDR3 makes a read error likely. The chain is built from TRBV20-1 and TRBJ2-5; tentative D call: TRBD2 (5 bases). The V gene's germline CDR1 is DFQATT and CDR2 SNEGSKA (reference sequence). CDR3 size: 13 residues. Trimming took 6 bases from V and 6 from J, leaving 17 bases between them. The CDR3 coding sequence is TGCAGTGCCCGAGAGGGCTCCGAGAAGACCCAGTACCTC. Translating gives CSAREGSEKTQYL.

The chain is built from TRBV7-9 and TRBJ2-5, with TRBD1 as a possible D gene (6 bases). Germline V gene lookup returns CDR1 SEHNR and CDR2 FQNEAQ (reference sequence). V gave up 4 bases and J gave up 5 bases, with 17 bases separating them. The CDR3 extends over 15 amino acids. CDR3 sequence: CASSSQLQGLETQYF. CDR3 DNA: TGTGCCAGCAGCTCTCAACTACAGGGTTTGGAGACCCAGTACTTC. The variable domain in full, with the rest retrieved from reference TRBV7-9 and TRBJ2-5, is DTGVSQNPRHKITKRGQNVTFRCDPISEHNRLYWYRQTLGQGPEFLTYFQNEAQLEKSRLLSDRFSAERPKGSFSTLEIQRTEQGDSAMYLCASSSQLQGLETQYFGPGTRLLVL.

This clonotype was counted only a few times. The rearrangement uses TRBV18 and TRBJ1-2; perhaps TRBD1 as D (5 bases). Germline loops: CDR1 KGHSH, CDR2 LQKENI. V was shortened by 3 bases and J by 4 bases, with 15 bases between the two germline ends. The CDR3 contains 15 residues. CDR3 sequence reads: CASSPSGSGGYGYTF. CDR3 DNA: TGTGCCAGCTCACCTTCCGGGAGCGGGGGCTATGGCTACACCTTC.

This clonotype was recorded many times. V and J are TRBV5-1 and TRBJ1-6; 8 positions agree with TRBD1. The CDR3 has 15 amino acids. V shed 0 bases, J shed 7 bases, and the junction held 3 bases outside the gene matches. Germline assignment: CDR1 SGHRS and CDR2 YFSETQ. CDR3 sequence reads: CASSLGTGKNSPLHF. The DNA for the CDR3 is TGCGCCAGCAGCTTGGGGACAGGGAAAAATTCACCCCTCCACTTT.

This clonotype was seen ten or more times. The chain uses TRBV20-1 and TRBJ2-5; 8 positions agree with TRBD2. The V and J ends lost 6 bases and 1 base, in that order; junction bases with no gene match: 25. The CDR3 is 20 amino acids. CDR1 DFQATT and CDR2 SNEGSKA come from the germline V gene (reference sequence). The CDR3 is CSAEGPGGPGLANAQETQYF. As DNA, the CDR3 is TGCAGTGCCGAGGGCCCGGGGGGGCCAGGGCTAGCGAACGCCCAAGAGACCCAGTACTTC.

In this sample, this clonotype turned up a few times. This rearrangement joins TRBV12-5 to TRBJ2-3; the D gene is possibly TRBD1 (5 bases). Germline CDR1 LGHNT, CDR2 FRNRAP. The ends were cut back, 0 bases at V and 4 bases at J, with 20 bases in the middle. This CDR3 contains 18 residues. The CDR3 coding sequence is TGTGCTAGTGGTTTGGTACAAAAAGACAGAGCTAAAGCAGATACGCAGTATTTT. This sequence encodes CASGLVQKDRAKADTQYF.

This clonotype occurred once. This probably arose from a read error, given a far larger clone one base away. This chain links TRBV2 with TRBJ2-1; 14 bases map to TRBD2. The CDR3 length is 14 residues. From germline, CDR1 is SNHLY and CDR2 FYNNEI. CDR3 sequence (DNA): TGTGCCAACAGTCTTGGGACTAGCGGGAGCGCGCAGTTCTTC. This encodes CANSLGTSGSAQFF.

This clonotype was observed many times. CDR3 loop: CASSPTGGTSGRDEQFF. CDR3 coding DNA: TGTGCCAGCAGCCCCACCGGAGGGACTAGCGGGCGGGATGAGCAGTTCTTC. The chain has TRBV12-3 or TRBV12-4 and TRBJ2-1; TRBD2 matches at 12 bases. The CDR3 runs 17 residues. Trimming at V came to 6 bases and at J to 8 bases, leaving 14 bases not matched to a gene.

Only one count was recorded for this clonotype. The rearrangement joins TRBV7-2 to TRBJ1-1; tentative D call: TRBD1 (5 bases). In germline, CDR1 is SGHTA, CDR2 FQGNSA. This CDR3 has 16 amino acids. V lost 2 bases to trimming and J lost 2 bases, with 15 bases between them. The CDR3 spells CASSLRRGLLNTEAFF. The DNA for the CDR3 is TGTGCCAGCAGCTTAAGGAGGGGACTGCTTAACACTGAAGCTTTCTTT.